The 23 T cell receptor beta chains presented below share a single source sample, sequenced in a study of blood T cell repertoires in COVID-19. The protocol was immunoSEQ multiplex PCR, while the TCRdb copy is restricted to in-frame clones and leaves out a portion. The table has some 30,000 clones, 88% seen once. Specimen: peripheral blood. The source is a human donor with active COVID-19. The donor label of this sample is uncertain.

The chain joins TRBV7-2 to TRBJ2-2; D unclear. The germline V and J ends were trimmed by 2 bases and 6 bases, with 4 bases remaining between them. Per the germline V gene, CDR1 is SGHTA and CDR2 is FQGNSA. CDR3 length: 12 residues. The CDR3 region is CASSLSAGELFF. The CDR3 DNA reads as TGTGCCAGCAGCTTATCGGCCGGGGAGCTGTTTTTT.

V gene TRBV12-3 or TRBV12-4 combines with J gene TRBJ1-6; TRBD1 is a possible D gene (5 bases). This CDR3 spans 13 amino acids. The V end was cut by 2 bases, the J end by 9 bases, with 8 bases between. CDR3 bases: TGTGCCAGCAGTTTAACAGGTTTTTCACCCCTCCACTTT. This sequence encodes CASSLTGFSPLHF.

This clone is a singleton in its sample. The V and J genes are TRBV10-3 and TRBJ1-2; 12 nucleotides align to TRBD1. The CDR3 consists of 17 residues. V was pared by 6 bases and J by 6 bases, with 14 bases of the junction left unmatched. CDR1 is ENHRY, CDR2 SYGVKD, per germline. The CDR3 reads CAIRPPGQGARRNGYTF. CDR3 in DNA: TGTGCCATCAGACCACCGGGACAGGGGGCGCGAAGGAATGGCTACACCTTC.

The J gene is TRBJ1-2, the V gene TRBV4-3; D gene uncertain. The germline V and J ends were trimmed by 0 bases and 10 bases, with 27 bases remaining between them. CDR1 LGHNA and CDR2 YSLEER come from the germline V gene. CDR3 length: 18 residues. CDR3 DNA: TGCGCCAGCAGCCAAGACTTGAGTAGTTTCAAATCGTTTTTCCACTACACCTTC. This translates into CASSQDLSSFKSFFHYTF.

The CDR3 loop reads CASSWGVDRGRGEEQFF. CDR3 nucleotides: TGTGCCAGCAGCTGGGGGGTTGACAGGGGAAGAGGGGAAGAGCAGTTCTTC. The chain uses TRBV5-5 and TRBJ2-1; 8 bases map to TRBD1. This CDR3 is built from 17 residues. Germline loops: CDR1 SGHKS, CDR2 YYEKEE (reference sequence). J gave up 10 bases and V 3 bases, and 18 bases lay outside the gene matches.

The CDR3 here is CASSEAGTGYEQYF. As DNA, the CDR3 is TGTGCCAGCAGCGAGGCCGGGACAGGGTACGAGCAGTACTTC. The J gene is TRBJ2-7, the V gene TRBV5-6; 9 positions match TRBD1. The CDR3 consists of 14 residues. V dropped 4 bases and J dropped 4; count of bases not matched to a gene: 6. Germline V CDR1 and CDR2: SGHDT, YYEEEE.

CDR3 DNA sequence: TGTGCCAGCAGTTTTCTCAATGAAAAACTGTTTTTT. This gives the protein CASSFLNEKLFF. The rearrangement links TRBV12-3 or TRBV12-4 to TRBJ1-4; D is unclear. The CDR3 is made up of 12 amino acids. V was pared by 3 bases and J by 5 bases, with 4 bases between.

The chain joins TRBV5-4 to TRBJ2-7; D might be TRBD2 (6 bases). Trimming left V 4 bases short and J 5 bases short, with 13 bases between. CDR1 is SGHNT, CDR2 YYREEE, per germline (reference sequence). CDR3 size: 13 residues. Here the CDR3 reads CASSAPGSNEQYF. CDR3 DNA: TGTGCCAGCAGCGCCCCCGGGAGTAACGAGCAGTACTTC.

This clone was counted a few times. The chain links TRBV9 to TRBJ2-3, with TRBD2 matching over 9 bases. V trimming: 3 bases; J trimming: 3 bases; junction bases outside the gene matches: 5. The CDR3 extends over 15 amino acids. Germline V CDR1 and CDR2: SGDLS, YYNGEE. The CDR3 sequence is CASSEGLALTDTQYF. As DNA, the CDR3 is TGTGCCAGCAGCGAGGGACTAGCTTTGACAGATACGCAGTATTTT.

V usage is TRBV6-5 and J usage is TRBJ2-7; D perhaps matches TRBD2 (5 bases). V was cut by 6 bases and J by 3 bases, with 15 bases left in between. The CDR3 extends over 14 amino acids. Germline loops: CDR1 MNHEY, CDR2 SVGAGI. The CDR3 bases are TGTGCCAGCAGGCCCCAGAGGGCCTACTACGAGCAGTACTTC. It encodes CASRPQRAYYEQYF.

V gene TRBV6-5 combines with J gene TRBJ2-5; D might be TRBD1 (8 bases). With 5 bases removed from V and 5 bases from J, the gap between germline ends came to 18 bases. The CDR3 length is 15 residues. CDR1 is MNHEY and CDR2 is SVGAGI in the germline V gene. The DNA for the CDR3 is TGTGCCAGCAGTCCGGACAGGGTTAGCGGGGAGACCCAGTACTTC. Protein: CASSPDRVSGETQYF.

V gene TRBV21-1 combines with J gene TRBJ1-1. TRBV21-1 is tagged as a pseudogene. CDR3 size: 16 residues. The CDR3 reads CASSPSPRGGRAEAFF. CDR3 in DNA: TGTGCCAGCAGCCCCAGCCCTCGGGGGGGACGAGCTGAAGCTTTCTTT.

The chain has TRBV5-1 and TRBJ1-4, with D possibly TRBD1 on 5 matching bases. The ends were cut back, 3 bases at V and 8 bases at J, with 14 bases in the middle. There are 14 residues in the CDR3. CDR1 SGHRS and CDR2 YFSETQ come from the germline V gene. DNA for the CDR3: TGCGCCAGCAGCTGGAGCGGGGGAGGAGAAAAACTGTTTTTT. Protein: CASSWSGGGEKLFF.

This clone occurred once. This sequence joins TRBV7-3 and TRBJ2-1, with 8 nucleotides matching TRBD1. Germline lookup yields CDR1 SGHTA and CDR2 FQGTGA. The CDR3 is made up of 18 amino acids. V lost 5 bases to trimming and J lost 0 bases; unmatched junction nucleotides: 12. CDR3 in amino acids: CASSPRQGPPSSYNEQFF. The CDR3 DNA follows: TGTGCCAGCAGCCCTCGACAGGGGCCCCCATCCTCCTACAATGAGCAGTTCTTC.

The V and J genes are TRBV7-2 and TRBJ1-6; TRBD1 might be the D (6 bases). Trimming left V 7 bases short and J 6 bases short, with 16 bases between. The CDR3 has 15 residues. The germline CDR1 and CDR2 sequences are SGHTA and FQGNSA. The CDR3 nucleotides read TGTGCCAGCACGGCCTCCAGGGGTCGTAATTCACCCCTCCACTTT. Protein sequence: CASTASRGRNSPLHF.

The CDR3 DNA is TGTGCCAGCAGCCCCGGGACAGCAGTTACCTACGAGCAGTACTTC. Its translation: CASSPGTAVTYEQYF. J is TRBJ2-7 and V is TRBV7-2; 7 nucleotides align to TRBD1. CDR1 and CDR2 from the germline V gene are SGHTA and FQGNSA. V shed 5 bases and J 2 bases; nucleotides not matched to a gene: 9. This CDR3 is 15 amino acids long.

The J gene is TRBJ1-2, the V gene TRBV19; D is undetermined. Germline-derived CDR1 and CDR2 are LNHDA and SQIVND (reference sequence). The CDR3 covers 14 residues. Trimming shortened V by 5 bases and J by 4 bases, and 14 bases separated the two germline ends. DNA of the CDR3: TGTGCCAGTAGTTCGGTTGCCGGGTTCTATGGCTACACCTTC. Encoded protein: CASSSVAGFYGYTF.

The chain recombines TRBV7-2 with TRBJ1-1, with TRBD1 matching over 7 bases. Looked up from germline, CDR1 is SGHTA and CDR2 is FQGNSA. V lost 5 bases and J lost 4; bases outside the gene matches: 10. CDR3 length: 15 amino acids. CDR3 protein: CASSGKRGRGTEAFF. The CDR3 DNA sequence: TGTGCCAGCAGCGGAAAGAGGGGGCGCGGCACTGAAGCTTTCTTT.

This clone showed up just a few times. The rearrangement links TRBV2 to TRBJ2-7; weak D call: TRBD2 (5 bases). Germline CDR1 SNHLY, CDR2 FYNNEI. The length of the CDR3 is 12 residues. V lost 8 bases and J 7 bases, leaving 15 bases between the germline ends. CDR3 nucleotides: TGTGCCAGCCGAACGGGATTCGAGGAGCAGTACTTC. Translating gives CASRTGFEEQYF. Full variable domain (rest looked up from reference TRBV2 and TRBJ2-7): EPEVTQTPSHQVTQMGQEVILRCVPISNHLYFYWYRQILGQKVEFLVSFYNNEISEKSEIFDDQFSVERPDGSNFTLKIRSTKLEDSAMYFCASRTGFEEQYFGPGTRLTVT.

The chain recombines TRBV6-2 or TRBV6-3 with TRBJ2-4; perhaps TRBD2 as D (6 bases). Germline CDR1 MNHEY, CDR2 SVGEGT. Between the trimmed V and J ends, which lost 6 bases and 2 bases, there was a span of 14 bases. The CDR3 covers 15 residues. The CDR3 region is CASSGTGVPKNIQYF. CDR3 DNA: TGTGCCAGCAGCGGGACGGGGGTACCCAAAAACATTCAGTACTTC.

This chain joins TRBV7-9 and TRBJ1-4, with TRBD1 identical over 9 bases. Germline lookup yields CDR1 SEHNR and CDR2 FQNEAQ (reference sequence). This CDR3 is built from 15 residues. The V and J ends lost 5 bases and 8 bases, in that order; junction bases with no gene match: 9. CDR3 coding DNA: TGTGCCAGCAGCCCTCCGGGACAGGGAGGGGAAAAACTGTTTTTT. Amino acids: CASSPPGQGGEKLFF.

This chain connects TRBV3-1 (or the pseudogene TRBV3-2) to TRBJ1-4, with TRBD1 as a possible D gene (5 bases). The V end lost 0 bases, the J end lost 1 base, and 15 bases lay between the germline ends. This CDR3 has 18 amino acids. Germline V gene sequence: CDR1 LGHDT, CDR2 YNNKEL (reference sequence). CDR3 DNA: TGTGCCAGCAGCCAAGAAATCGGGGGGATCGTAACTAATGAAAAACTGTTTTTT. It translates to CASSQEIGGIVTNEKLFF.

The gene calls are TRBV7-5 and TRBJ2-5; the table's D call, TRBD2, has no DNA check behind it. TRBV7-5 is termed a pseudogene. The CDR3 extends over 16 amino acids. CDR3 residues: CARSPRTGFRQETQYF. As DNA, the CDR3 is TGTGCCAGAAGCCCTAGAACCGGGTTTCGGCAAGAGACCCAGTACTTC.